The T cell receptor beta chain described here comes from a study of neurological immune-mediated disorders. Overall study findings and caveats: Phylogenetic grouping assigned the repertoires of 18 of 34 multiple sclerosis patients to a single related-CDR3 cluster, which may represent a signature.

TCRdb fed the 5' RACE reads into MiXCR, producing one record per CDR3 protein. The repertoire holds more than 45,000 distinct CDR3 sequences, 3% to 4% seen once, with about 5.4% in the top ten. The CDR3 spans 16 residues. The V gene lost 3 bases and the J gene lost 0 bases, with 11 bases spanning the gap. CDR1 and CDR2 from the germline V gene are KGHDR and SFDVKD. This clonotype was recorded many times. What it recognizes is unknown. Specimen: PBMCs. This clonotype originated in a man aged 35 to 55 with multiple sclerosis. The chain combines TRBV24-1 with TRBJ2-1; D gene uncertain. CDR3 loop: CATSDPDSSSYNEQFF. The CDR3 nucleotides read TGTGCCACCAGTGATCCTGACTCAAGCTCCTACAATGAGCAGTTCTTC.